The sequence of this TCR beta chain was determined in a study of graft-versus-host responses after intestinal transplantation. Study-level information: Once they had received anti-thymocyte globulin induction, all recipients took tacrolimus and steroids for about 3 years. Findings and caveats of the study: GvH clonotypes were identified within recipient marrow, with a subset emerging first in ileum or blood. Some patients had graft-donor T cell macrochimerism. In their allografts, the ratios of graft-versus-host to host-versus-graft T cell clones were high.

Clones were read by immunoSEQ multiplex PCR, and TCRdb kept only the in-frame ones, dropping some. The profile shows around 87,000 clones, around 93% of them singletons. A note on this clone: Its antigen is currently unknown.

The TCR comes from a human donor who was the organ donor for an intestinal transplant. The source material was unstimulated CD8+ T cells sorted from spleen or lymph node cells, sampled before transplant.

CDR3 loop: CASSLTPGLGSYEQYF. The CDR3 DNA is TGTGCCAGCAGCTTAACCCCGGGACTCGGATCCTACGAGCAGTACTTC. This chain links TRBV7-9 with TRBJ2-7; D perhaps matches TRBD2 (6 bases). V was trimmed by 2 bases and J by 1 base, leaving 15 bases between them. Germline V CDR1 and CDR2: SEHNR, FQNEAQ (reference sequence). The CDR3 sequence is 16 residues long.